A selection of T cell receptor beta chains follows, all from one sample in a study of cytomegalovirus exposure and HLA in healthy donors. Clones were sequenced by immunoSEQ multiplex PCR, and TCRdb holds only the in-frame ones, with some missing. The data show some 150,000 clones, roughly 90% seen once. Sequenced sample: PBMCs. All receptors come from a man between 18 and 35 years old in good health and CMV-seropositive. The CDR3 runs from the conserved cysteine through the conserved F or W. A D gene is named only where the DNA matches it firmly. Clone size is stated in some rows and not others, as once, few, many or a class when expanded.

clone_size	j_call	d_call	v_call	cdr3_nt	cdr3_aa
NA	TRBJ2-3	TRBD2	TRBV5-4	TGTGCCAGCAGCTCCACGGGACTAGCGGGGGAAGATACGCAGTATTTT	CASSSTGLAGEDTQYF
NA	TRBJ1-4	NA	TRBV5-1	TGCGCCAGCAGCTTGGATCCGGGTGCTAATGAAAAACTGTTTTTT	CASSLDPGANEKLFF
NA	TRBJ1-2	NA	TRBV7-2	TGTGCCAGCAGCTTTACATCTTTGGGCTACACCTTC	CASSFTSLGYTF
NA	TRBJ1-2	NA	TRBV19	TGTGCCAGTAGCCAGGGGCAGGACGGCTACACCTTC	CASSQGQDGYTF
NA	TRBJ1-2	NA	TRBV13	TGTGCCAGCAGCCCGCGCGGGGGAGGGTTCGGCTACACCTTC	CASSPRGGGFGYTF
NA	TRBJ2-6	NA	TRBV7-7	TGTGCCAGCAGCTCAAGCCGGATCAGGGAGGCTGGGGCCAACGTCCTGACTTTC	CASSSSRIREAGANVLTF
NA	TRBJ1-4	TRBD1	TRBV2	TGTGCCAGTAGCCGGGACAGGGATGAAAAACTGTTTTTT	CASSRDRDEKLFF
NA	TRBJ2-5	TRBD1	TRBV5-1	TGCGCCAGCAGCCGACAGGGGGCGGAGACCCAGTACTTC	CASSRQGAETQYF
NA	TRBJ1-2	NA	TRBV2	TGTGCCAGCAGAACTCTGCTGTTTAACTATGGCTACACCTTC	CASRTLLFNYGYTF
NA	TRBJ2-1	TRBD1	TRBV5-4	TGTGCCAGCAGCCCCGGACAGGGATACAATGAGCAGTTCTTC	CASSPGQGYNEQFF
NA	TRBJ2-1	TRBD2	TRBV19	TGTGCCAGTAGTATATTACCCGGACTAGATCGTTTATTGGATGAGCAGTTCTTC	CASSILPGLDRLLDEQFF
NA	TRBJ2-7	TRBD1	TRBV28	TGTGCCAGCAGGGGGACAGGGAGCTCCTACGAGCAGTACTTC	CASRGTGSSYEQYF
NA	TRBJ2-3	NA	TRBV9	TGTGCCAGCAGCGTAGAGGAGAGAGATACGCAGTATTTT	CASSVEERDTQYF
NA	TRBJ2-5	NA	TRBV15	TGTGCCACCAGCAGGCAGCAAGAGACCCAGTACTTC	CATSRQQETQYF
NA	TRBJ1-1	NA	TRBV30	TGTGCCTGGAACCCTACAGCCCGTCGGAACACTGAAGCTTTCTTT	CAWNPTARRNTEAFF
NA	TRBJ2-2	TRBD2	TRBV7-6	TGTGCCAGCAGCTTAGAGGGGACTAGCGGGGGGACCGGGGAGCTGTTTTTT	CASSLEGTSGGTGELFF
NA	TRBJ1-6	NA	TRBV18	TGTGCCAGCTCACCAGGGGCGCGGAGTGTTAATTCACCCCTCCACTTT	CASSPGARSVNSPLHF
NA	TRBJ2-7	NA	TRBV6-5	TGTGCCAGCAGTTACACGGGTTTCTCCTACGAGCAGTACTTC	CASSYTGFSYEQYF
NA	TRBJ2-7	NA	TRBV30	TGTGCCTGGCGTCACTCCCCTACCTACGAGCAGTACTTC	CAWRHSPTYEQYF
once	TRBJ1-2	NA	TRBV6-6	TGTGCCAGCAGTTACGGAATGAGGTCAGCGCCGGATGGCTACACCTTC	CASSYGMRSAPDGYTF
once	TRBJ2-1	NA	TRBV5-6	TGTGCCAGCAGCGTATACAGGACCCAGACTTACAATGAGCAGTTCTTC	CASSVYRTQTYNEQFF
once	TRBJ1-2	TRBD1	TRBV9	TGTGCCAGCAGCGTAGAGGGACAGGGGGCGGGGTATGGCTACACCTTC	CASSVEGQGAGYGYTF
NA	TRBJ1-1	NA	TRBV15	TGTGCCACCAGCAGAGATTATAGGGGTCAGGACACTGAAGCTTTCTTT	CATSRDYRGQDTEAFF
NA	TRBJ2-3	NA	TRBV28	TGTGCCAGCAGCTCCATCTCACGTAGGGGGGGGGCGACGCAGTATTTT	CASSSISRRGGATQYF
NA	TRBJ2-2	TRBD1	TRBV27	TGTGCCAGCAGGCCGGGACAGGGTGATTACGGGGAGCTGTTTTTT	CASRPGQGDYGELFF